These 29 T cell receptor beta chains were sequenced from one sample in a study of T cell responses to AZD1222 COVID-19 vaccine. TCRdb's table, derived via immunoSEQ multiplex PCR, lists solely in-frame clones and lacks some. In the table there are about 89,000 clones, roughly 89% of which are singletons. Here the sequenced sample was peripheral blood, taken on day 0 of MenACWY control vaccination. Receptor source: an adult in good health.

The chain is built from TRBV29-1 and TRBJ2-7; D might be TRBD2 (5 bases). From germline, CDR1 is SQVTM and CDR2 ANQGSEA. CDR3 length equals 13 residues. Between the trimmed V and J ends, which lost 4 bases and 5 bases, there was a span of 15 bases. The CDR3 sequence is CSVGFPTGNEQYF. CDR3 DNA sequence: TGCAGCGTTGGGTTTCCGACGGGGAACGAGCAGTACTTC.

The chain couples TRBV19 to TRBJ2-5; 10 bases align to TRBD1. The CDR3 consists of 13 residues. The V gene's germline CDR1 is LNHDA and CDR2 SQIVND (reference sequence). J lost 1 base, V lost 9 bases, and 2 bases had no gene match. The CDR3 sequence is CASRTGGQETQYF. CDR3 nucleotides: TGTGCCAGCAGGACAGGGGGCCAAGAGACCCAGTACTTC.

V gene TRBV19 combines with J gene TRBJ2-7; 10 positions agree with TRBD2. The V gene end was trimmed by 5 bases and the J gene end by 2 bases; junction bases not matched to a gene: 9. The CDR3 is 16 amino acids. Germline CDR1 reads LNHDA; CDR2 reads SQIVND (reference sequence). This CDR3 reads CASSFGTSAGTYEQYF. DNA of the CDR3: TGTGCCAGTAGTTTCGGGACTAGCGCGGGGACCTACGAGCAGTACTTC.

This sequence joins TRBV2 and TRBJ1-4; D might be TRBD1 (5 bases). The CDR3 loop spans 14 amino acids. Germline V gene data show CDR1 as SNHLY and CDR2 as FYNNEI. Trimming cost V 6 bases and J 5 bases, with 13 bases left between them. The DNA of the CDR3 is TGTGCCAGCAGGGACATACAGTTCAATGAAAAACTGTTTTTT. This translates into CASRDIQFNEKLFF.

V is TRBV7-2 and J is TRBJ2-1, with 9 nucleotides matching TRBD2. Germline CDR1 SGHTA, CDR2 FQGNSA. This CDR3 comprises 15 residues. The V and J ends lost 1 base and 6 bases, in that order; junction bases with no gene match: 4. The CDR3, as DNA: TGTGCCAGCAGCTTAGGGGTAGCGGGAGCCAATGAGCAGTTCTTC. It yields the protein CASSLGVAGANEQFF.

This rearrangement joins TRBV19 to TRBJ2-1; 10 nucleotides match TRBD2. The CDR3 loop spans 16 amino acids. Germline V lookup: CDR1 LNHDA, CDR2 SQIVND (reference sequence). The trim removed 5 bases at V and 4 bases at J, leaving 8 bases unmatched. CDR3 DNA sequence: TGTGCCAGTAGTCCTACCGGGACTAGCGTATACAATGAGCAGTTCTTC. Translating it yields CASSPTGTSVYNEQFF.

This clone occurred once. CDR3 coding DNA: TGTGCCAGCTCACCGAACCATGCAGGGGGCCAGAACACCGGGGAGCTGTTTTTT. Its translation: CASSPNHAGGQNTGELFF. The chain joins TRBV18 to TRBJ2-2; 8 bases map to TRBD1. V lost 3 bases, J lost 1 base, and 10 bases stayed unmatched. This CDR3 is 18 amino acids long. Germline assignment: CDR1 KGHSH and CDR2 LQKENI.

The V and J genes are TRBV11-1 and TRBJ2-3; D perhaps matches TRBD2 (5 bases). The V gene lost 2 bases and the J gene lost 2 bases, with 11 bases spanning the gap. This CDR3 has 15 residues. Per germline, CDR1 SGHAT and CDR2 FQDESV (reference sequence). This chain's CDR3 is CASSLLPGNTDTQYF. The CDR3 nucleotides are TGTGCCAGCAGCTTACTTCCGGGGAACACAGATACGCAGTATTTT.

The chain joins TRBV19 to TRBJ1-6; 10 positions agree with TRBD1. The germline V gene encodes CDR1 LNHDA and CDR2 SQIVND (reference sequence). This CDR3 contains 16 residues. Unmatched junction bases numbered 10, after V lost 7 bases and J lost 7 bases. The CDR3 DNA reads TGTGCCAGTACCACGGGACAGGGGATATGGAATTCACCCCTCCACTTT. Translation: CASTTGQGIWNSPLHF.

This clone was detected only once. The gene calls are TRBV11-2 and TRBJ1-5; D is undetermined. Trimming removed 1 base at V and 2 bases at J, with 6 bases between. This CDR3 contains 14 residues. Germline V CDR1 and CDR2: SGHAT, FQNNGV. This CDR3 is CASSLGYGNQPQHF. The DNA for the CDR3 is TGTGCCAGCAGCTTAGGGTACGGCAATCAGCCCCAGCATTTT.

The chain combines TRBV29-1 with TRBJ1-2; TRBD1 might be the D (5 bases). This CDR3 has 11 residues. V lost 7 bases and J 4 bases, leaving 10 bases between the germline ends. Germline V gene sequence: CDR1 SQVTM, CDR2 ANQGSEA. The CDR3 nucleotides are TGCAGCGCCTGGGACGGCTATGGCTACACCTTC. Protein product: CSAWDGYGYTF.

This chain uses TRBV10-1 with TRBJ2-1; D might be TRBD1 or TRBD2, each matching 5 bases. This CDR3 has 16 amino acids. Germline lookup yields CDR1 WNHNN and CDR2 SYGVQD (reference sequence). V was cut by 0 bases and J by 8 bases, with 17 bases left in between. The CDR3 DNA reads TGCGCCAGCAGTGAGTCTGGGGGATCACGGGCTTATGAGCAGTTCTTC. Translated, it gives CASSESGGSRAYEQFF.

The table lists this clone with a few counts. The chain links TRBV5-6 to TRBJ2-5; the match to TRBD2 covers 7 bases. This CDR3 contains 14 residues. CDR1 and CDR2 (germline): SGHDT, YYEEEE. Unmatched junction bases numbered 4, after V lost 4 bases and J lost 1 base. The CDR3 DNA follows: TGTGCCAGCAGCACGGGACTACCCCAAGAGACCCAGTACTTC. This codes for CASSTGLPQETQYF.

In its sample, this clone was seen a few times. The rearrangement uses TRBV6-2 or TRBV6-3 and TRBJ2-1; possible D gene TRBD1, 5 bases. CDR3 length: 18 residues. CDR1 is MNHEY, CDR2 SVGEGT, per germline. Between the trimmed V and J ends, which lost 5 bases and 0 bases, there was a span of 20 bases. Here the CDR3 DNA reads TGTGCCAGCAGTGACCCCTCCCTAGGGGCCAGCTCCTACAATGAGCAGTTCTTC. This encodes CASSDPSLGASSYNEQFF.

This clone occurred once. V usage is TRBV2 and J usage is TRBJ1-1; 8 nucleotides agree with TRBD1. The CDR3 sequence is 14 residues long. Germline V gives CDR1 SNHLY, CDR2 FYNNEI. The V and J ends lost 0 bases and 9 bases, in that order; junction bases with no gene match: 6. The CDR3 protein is CASSEALIRGQAFF. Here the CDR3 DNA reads TGTGCCAGCAGTGAAGCCCTGATCAGGGGGCAAGCTTTCTTT.

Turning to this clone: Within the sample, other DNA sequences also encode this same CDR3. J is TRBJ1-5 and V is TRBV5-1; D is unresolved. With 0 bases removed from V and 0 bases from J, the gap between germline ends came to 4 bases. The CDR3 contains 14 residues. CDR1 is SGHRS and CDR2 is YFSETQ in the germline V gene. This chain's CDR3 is CASSLGVSNQPQHF. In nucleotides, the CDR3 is TGCGCCAGCAGCTTGGGGGTTAGCAATCAGCCCCAGCATTTT. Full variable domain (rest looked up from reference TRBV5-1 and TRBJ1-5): KAGVTQTPRYLIKTRGQQVTLSCSPISGHRSVSWYQQTPGQGLQFLFEYFSETQRNKGNFPGRFSGRQFSNSRSEMNVSTLELGDSALYLCASSLGVSNQPQHFGDGTRLSIL.

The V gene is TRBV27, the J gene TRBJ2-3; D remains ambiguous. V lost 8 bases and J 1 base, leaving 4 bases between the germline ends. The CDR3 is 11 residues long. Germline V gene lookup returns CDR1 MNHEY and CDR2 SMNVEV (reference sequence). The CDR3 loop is CASLGTDTQYF. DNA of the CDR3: TGTGCCAGCCTCGGCACAGATACGCAGTATTTT.

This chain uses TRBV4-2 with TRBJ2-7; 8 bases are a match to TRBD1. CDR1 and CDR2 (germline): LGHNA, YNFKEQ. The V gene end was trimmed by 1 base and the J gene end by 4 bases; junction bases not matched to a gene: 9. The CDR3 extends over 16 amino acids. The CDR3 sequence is CASSQAVTGGGYEQYF. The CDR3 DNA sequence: TGTGCCAGCAGCCAAGCTGTCACAGGGGGTGGGTACGAGCAGTACTTC.

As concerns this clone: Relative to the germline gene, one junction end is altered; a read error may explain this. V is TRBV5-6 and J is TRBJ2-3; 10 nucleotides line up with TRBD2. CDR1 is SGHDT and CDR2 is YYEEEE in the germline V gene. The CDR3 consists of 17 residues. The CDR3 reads CAGSFPRTSGSTDTQYF. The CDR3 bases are TGTGCCGGCAGCTTCCCACGGACTAGCGGAAGCACAGATACGCAGTATTTT.

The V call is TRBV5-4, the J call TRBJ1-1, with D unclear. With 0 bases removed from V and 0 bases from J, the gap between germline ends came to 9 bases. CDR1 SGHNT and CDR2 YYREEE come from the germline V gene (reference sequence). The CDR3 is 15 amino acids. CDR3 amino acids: CASSLGNFMNTEAFF. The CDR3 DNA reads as TGTGCCAGCAGCTTGGGTAACTTCATGAACACTGAAGCTTTCTTT.

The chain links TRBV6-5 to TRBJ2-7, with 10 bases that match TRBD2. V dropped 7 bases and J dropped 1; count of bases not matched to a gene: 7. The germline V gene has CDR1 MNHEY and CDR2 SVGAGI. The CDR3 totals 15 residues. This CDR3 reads CASTTRTSGSYEQYF. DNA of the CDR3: TGTGCCAGCACAACCAGGACTAGCGGTTCCTACGAGCAGTACTTC.

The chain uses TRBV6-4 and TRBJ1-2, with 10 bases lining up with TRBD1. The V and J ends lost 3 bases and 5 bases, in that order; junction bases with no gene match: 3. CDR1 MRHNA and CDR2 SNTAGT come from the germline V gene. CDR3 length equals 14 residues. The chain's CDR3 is CASSERTGGYGYTF. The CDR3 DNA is TGTGCCAGCAGTGAAAGGACAGGGGGTTATGGCTACACCTTC.

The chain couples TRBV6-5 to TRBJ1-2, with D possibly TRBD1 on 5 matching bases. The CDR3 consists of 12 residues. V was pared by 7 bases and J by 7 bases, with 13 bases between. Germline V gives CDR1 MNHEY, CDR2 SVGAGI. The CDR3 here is CASNGRAAGYTF. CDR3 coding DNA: TGTGCCAGCAATGGCAGGGCTGCTGGCTACACCTTC.

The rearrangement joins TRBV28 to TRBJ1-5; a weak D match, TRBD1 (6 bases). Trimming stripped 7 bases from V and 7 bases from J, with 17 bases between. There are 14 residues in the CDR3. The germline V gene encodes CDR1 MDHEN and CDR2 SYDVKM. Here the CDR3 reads CASTPEGRGQPQHF. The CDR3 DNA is TGTGCCAGCACCCCTGAGGGCAGGGGCCAGCCCCAGCATTTT.

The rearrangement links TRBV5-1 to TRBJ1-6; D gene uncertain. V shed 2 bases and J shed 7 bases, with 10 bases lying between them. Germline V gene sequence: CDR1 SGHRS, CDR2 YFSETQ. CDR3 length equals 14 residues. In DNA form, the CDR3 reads TGCGCCAGCAGCTTAGATGGGTTGAATTCACCCCTCCACTTT. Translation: CASSLDGLNSPLHF.

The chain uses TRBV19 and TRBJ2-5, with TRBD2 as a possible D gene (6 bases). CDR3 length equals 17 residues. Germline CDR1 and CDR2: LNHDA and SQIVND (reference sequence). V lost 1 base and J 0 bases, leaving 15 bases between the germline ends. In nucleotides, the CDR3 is TGTGCCAGTAGTATAGTGCCCGGGACTTCGTACCAAGAGACCCAGTACTTC. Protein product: CASSIVPGTSYQETQYF. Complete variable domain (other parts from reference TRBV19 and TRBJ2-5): DGGITQSPKYLFRKEGQNVTLSCEQNLNHDAMYWYRQDPGQGLRLIYYSQIVNDFQKGDIAEGYSVSREKKESFPLTVTSAQKNPTAFYLCASSIVPGTSYQETQYFGPGTRLLVL.

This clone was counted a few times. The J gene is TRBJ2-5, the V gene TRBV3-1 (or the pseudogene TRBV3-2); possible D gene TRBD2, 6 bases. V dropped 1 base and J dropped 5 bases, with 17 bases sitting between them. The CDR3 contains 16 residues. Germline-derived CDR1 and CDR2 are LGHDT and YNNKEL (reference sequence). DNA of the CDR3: TGTGCCAGCAGCCAAGTGGTGGGTACTAGCCTTGAGACCCAGTACTTC. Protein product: CASSQVVGTSLETQYF.

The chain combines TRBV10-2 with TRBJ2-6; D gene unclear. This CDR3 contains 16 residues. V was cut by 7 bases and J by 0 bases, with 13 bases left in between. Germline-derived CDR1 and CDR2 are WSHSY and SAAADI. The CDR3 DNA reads TGCGCCAGCAAAGCCGAAAGTAACTCTGGGGCCAACGTCCTGACTTTC. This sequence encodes CASKAESNSGANVLTF.

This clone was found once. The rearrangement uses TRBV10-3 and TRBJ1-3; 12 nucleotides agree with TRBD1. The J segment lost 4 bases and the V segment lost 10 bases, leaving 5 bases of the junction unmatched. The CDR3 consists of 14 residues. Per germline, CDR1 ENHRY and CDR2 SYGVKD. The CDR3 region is CATTGQGAGNTIYF. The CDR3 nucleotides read TGTGCCACGACGGGACAGGGGGCCGGAAACACCATATATTTT.